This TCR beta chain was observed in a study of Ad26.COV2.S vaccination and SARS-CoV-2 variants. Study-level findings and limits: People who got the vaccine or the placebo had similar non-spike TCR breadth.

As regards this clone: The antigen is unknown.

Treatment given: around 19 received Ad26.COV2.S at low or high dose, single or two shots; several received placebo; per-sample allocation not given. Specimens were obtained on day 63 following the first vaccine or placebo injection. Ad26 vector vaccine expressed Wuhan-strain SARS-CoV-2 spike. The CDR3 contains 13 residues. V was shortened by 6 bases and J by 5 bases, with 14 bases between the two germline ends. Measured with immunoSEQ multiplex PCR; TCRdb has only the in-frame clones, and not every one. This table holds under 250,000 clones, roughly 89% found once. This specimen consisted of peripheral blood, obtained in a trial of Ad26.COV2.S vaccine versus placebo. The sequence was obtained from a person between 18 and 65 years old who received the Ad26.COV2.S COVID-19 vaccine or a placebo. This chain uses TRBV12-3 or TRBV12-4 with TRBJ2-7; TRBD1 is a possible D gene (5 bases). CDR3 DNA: TGTGCCAGCAGGCAGGGCGATGGCGACGAGCAGTACTTC. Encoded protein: CASRQGDGDEQYF.